This T cell receptor beta chain was found in a study of CXCR3-negative and CXCR3-positive naive CD8 T cells. Whole-study context: Roughly 1.5 +/- 0.3 million TRB reads came from each library, giving around 140 million in total.

General observations from the study: CXCR3-positive naive cells carried more hydrophobic TRB CDR3s than CXCR3-negative naive cells did.

UMI labels and 5' RACE were used to prepare the TRB cDNA libraries. From its re-call of the 5' RACE reads, TCRdb lists each CDR3 protein once, without DNA. This table holds tens of thousands of distinct CDR3 sequences. About this clonotype itself: Its target is unknown.

Naive cells were sorted as CD45RO-, CCR7+, CD27+ and CD95-. The CDR3 sequence is 12 residues long. CDR1 is DFQATT and CDR2 is SNEGSKA in the germline V gene (reference sequence). This chain connects TRBV20-1 to TRBJ2-7; there is no DNA to check the TCRdb D call of TRBD2. The source material was naive CXCR3+ CD8+ T cells from blood. Subset described: CD45RO-CCR7+CD27+CD95- naive CD8+ T cells expressing CXCR3 (TNR3+). The TCR sequence derives from a human donor in good health. Some clones in this sample may be carry-over from other donors' samples. CDR3 region: CSASGSGDEQYF.